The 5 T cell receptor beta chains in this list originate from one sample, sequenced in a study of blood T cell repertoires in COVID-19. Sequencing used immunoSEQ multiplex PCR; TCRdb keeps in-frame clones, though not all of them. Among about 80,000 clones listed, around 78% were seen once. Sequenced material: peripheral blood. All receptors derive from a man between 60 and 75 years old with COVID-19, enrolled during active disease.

CDR3 DNA sequence: TGTGCCAGCAGCGGGCACGGCGGTGAAGCTTTCTTT. This translates into CASSGHGGEAFF. The chain is built from TRBV9 and TRBJ1-1, with unresolved D. From germline, CDR1 is SGDLS and CDR2 YYNGEE. Trimming took 3 bases from V and 7 from J, leaving 10 bases between them. This CDR3 has 12 amino acids.

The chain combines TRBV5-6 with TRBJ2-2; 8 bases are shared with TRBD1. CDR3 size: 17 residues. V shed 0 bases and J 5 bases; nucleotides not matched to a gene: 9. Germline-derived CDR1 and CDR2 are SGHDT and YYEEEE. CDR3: CASSLGAGGKLTGELFF. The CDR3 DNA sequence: TGTGCCAGCAGCTTGGGGGCAGGGGGCAAGTTGACCGGGGAGCTGTTTTTT.

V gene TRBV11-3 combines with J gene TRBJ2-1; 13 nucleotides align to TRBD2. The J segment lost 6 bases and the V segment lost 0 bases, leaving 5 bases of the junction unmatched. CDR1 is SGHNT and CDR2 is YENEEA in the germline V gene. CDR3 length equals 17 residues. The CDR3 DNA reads TGTGCCAGCAGCTTAGAACTAGCGGGGGGGCCGAGCAATGAGCAGTTCTTC. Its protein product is CASSLELAGGPSNEQFF.

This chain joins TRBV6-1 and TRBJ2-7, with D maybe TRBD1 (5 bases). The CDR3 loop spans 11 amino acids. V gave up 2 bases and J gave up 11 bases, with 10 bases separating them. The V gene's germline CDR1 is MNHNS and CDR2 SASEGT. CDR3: CASSERGAEYF. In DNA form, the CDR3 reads TGTGCCAGCAGTGAAAGGGGTGCGGAGTACTTC.

For the CDR3, the DNA is TGTGCCAGCAGCTCGGGGTTGAGCTCCTACGAGCAGTACTTC. Its protein product is CASSSGLSSYEQYF. The chain uses TRBV5-8 and TRBJ2-7; tentatively, D is TRBD2 (5 bases). Trimming took 3 bases from V and 0 from J, leaving 10 bases between them. The CDR3 extends over 14 amino acids. Germline V gene sequence: CDR1 SGHTS, CDR2 YDEGEE.